The clone carrying this TCR beta chain was seen ten or more times. The antigen is unknown. The CDR3 extends over 13 amino acids. Trimming removed 9 bases at V and 0 bases at J, with 9 bases between. Per germline, CDR1 MNHEY and CDR2 SMNVEV (reference sequence). 5'-RACE, quantitative and with molecular barcodes, yielded the TCR beta libraries. TCRdb fed the 5' RACE reads into MiXCR, producing one record per CDR3 protein. The sample lists roughly 240,000 distinct CDR3 sequences, roughly 8% occurring once. This specimen comes from a study of CD8 T cells in ankylosing spondylitis. Notes on the study in general: Disease-associated clones were reportedly significantly overrepresented in matched ankylosing spondylitis synovial fluid.

The gene calls are TRBV27 and TRBJ2-1; D remains ambiguous. The source material was blood, either unsorted or a sorted T cell fraction (not recorded which). The sequence came from a female donor with ankylosing spondylitis or in good health (not recorded which). CDR3 in amino acids: CASSGLSYNEQFF. In DNA, the CDR3 is TGTGCCAGTTCAGGCCTCTCCTACAATGAGCAGTTCTTC.